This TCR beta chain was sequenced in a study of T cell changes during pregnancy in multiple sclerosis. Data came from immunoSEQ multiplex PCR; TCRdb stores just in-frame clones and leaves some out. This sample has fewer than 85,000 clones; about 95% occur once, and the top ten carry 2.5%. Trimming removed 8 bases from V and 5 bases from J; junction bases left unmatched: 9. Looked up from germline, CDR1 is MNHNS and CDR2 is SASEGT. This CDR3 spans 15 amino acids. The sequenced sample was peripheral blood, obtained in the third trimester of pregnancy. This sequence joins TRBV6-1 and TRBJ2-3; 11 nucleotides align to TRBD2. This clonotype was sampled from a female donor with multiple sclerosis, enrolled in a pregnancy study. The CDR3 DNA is TGTGCCAGCTCTAATATAGCGGGGGGGCAAGATACGCAGTATTTT. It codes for CASSNIAGGQDTQYF.